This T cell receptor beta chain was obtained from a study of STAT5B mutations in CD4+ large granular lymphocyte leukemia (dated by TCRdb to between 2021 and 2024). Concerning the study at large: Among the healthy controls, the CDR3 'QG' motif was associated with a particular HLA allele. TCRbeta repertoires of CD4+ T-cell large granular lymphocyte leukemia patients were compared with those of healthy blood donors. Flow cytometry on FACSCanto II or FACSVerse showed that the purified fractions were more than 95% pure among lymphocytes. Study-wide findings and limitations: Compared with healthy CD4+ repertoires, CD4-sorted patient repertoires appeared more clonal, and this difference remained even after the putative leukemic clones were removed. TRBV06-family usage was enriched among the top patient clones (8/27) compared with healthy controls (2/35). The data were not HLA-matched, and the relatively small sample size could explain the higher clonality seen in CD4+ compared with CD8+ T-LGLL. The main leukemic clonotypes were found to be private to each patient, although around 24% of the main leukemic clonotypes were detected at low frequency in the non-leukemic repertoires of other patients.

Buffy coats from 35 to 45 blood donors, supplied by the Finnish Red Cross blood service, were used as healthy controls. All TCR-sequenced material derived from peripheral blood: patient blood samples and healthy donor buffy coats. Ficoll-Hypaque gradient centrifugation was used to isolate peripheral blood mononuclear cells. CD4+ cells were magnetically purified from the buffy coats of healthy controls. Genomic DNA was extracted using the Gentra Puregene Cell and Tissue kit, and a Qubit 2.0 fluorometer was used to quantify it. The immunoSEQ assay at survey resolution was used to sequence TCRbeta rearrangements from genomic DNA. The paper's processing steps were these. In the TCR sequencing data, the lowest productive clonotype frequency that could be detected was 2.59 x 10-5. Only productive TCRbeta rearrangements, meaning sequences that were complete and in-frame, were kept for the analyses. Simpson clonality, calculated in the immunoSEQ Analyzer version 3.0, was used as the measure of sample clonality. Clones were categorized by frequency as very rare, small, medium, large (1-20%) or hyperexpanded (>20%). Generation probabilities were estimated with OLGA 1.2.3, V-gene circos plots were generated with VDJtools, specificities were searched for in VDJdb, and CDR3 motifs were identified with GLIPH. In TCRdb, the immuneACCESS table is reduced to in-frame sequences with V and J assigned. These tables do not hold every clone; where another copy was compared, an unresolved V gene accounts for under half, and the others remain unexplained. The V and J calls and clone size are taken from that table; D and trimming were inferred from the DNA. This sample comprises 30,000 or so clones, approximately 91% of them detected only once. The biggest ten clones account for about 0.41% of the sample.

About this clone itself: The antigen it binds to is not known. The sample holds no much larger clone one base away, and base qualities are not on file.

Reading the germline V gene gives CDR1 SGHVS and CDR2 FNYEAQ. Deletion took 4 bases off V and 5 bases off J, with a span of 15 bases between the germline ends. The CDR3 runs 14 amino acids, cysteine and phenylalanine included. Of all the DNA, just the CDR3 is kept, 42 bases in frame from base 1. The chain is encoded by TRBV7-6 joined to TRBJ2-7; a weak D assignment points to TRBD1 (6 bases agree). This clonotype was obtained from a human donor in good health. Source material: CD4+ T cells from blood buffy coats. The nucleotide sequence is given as TGTGCCAGCAGCTCCCTAAGGGGGAAGCACGAGCAGTACTTC. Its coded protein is CASSSLRGKHEQYF.